Presented here are 26 T cell receptor beta chains from one specimen sequenced in a study of T cell repertoires in cytomegalovirus infection. TCRdb independently ran MiXCR on the reads; one entry per CDR3 protein. This table holds some 940,000 distinct CDR3 sequences, roughly 31% found once. No antigens are known for them. The specimen was cultured CD8+ T cells from PBMCs, collected from culture after CMV antigen stimulation. These receptors all come from a human donor in good health (CMV status not recorded). Some clones in this sample may be carry-over from other donors' samples.

The V call is TRBV6-6, the J call TRBJ2-3; no clear D. V shed 5 bases and J shed 6 bases, with 9 bases lying between them. Germline CDR1 is MNHNY and CDR2 is SVGAGI (reference sequence). This CDR3 is built from 12 residues. The CDR3 protein is CASSQRKDTQYF. The CDR3 DNA reads as TGTGCCAGCAGTCAAAGGAAGGATACGCAGTATTTT.

This clonotype was seen only a few times. V gene TRBV12-3 or TRBV12-4 combines with J gene TRBJ2-1, with 7 bases matching TRBD2. V lost 4 bases, J lost 4 bases, and 7 bases stayed unmatched. The CDR3 runs to 15 residues. Written as DNA, the CDR3 is TGTGCCAGCAGTTGGCCGGGGGGACGGTACAATGAGCAGTTCTTC. Translating it yields CASSWPGGRYNEQFF.

For this clonotype: Germline is not matched at one junction end, which may reflect a read error. The genes are TRBV7-6 and TRBJ2-2; D gene ambiguous. CDR3 length: 14 residues. From germline, CDR1 is SGHVS and CDR2 FNYEAQ. The CDR3 nucleotides read TGTGCTAGCAGCTCCCCTTCGGACACCGGGGAGCTGTTTTTT. This gives the protein CASSSPSDTGELFF.

This clonotype was counted a few times. The rearrangement joins TRBV6-2 or TRBV6-3 to TRBJ2-1, with 7 bases matching TRBD1. Germline loops: CDR1 MNHEY, CDR2 SVGEGT. CDR3 length equals 17 residues. Unmatched junction bases numbered 9, after V lost 0 bases and J lost 4 bases. CDR3 sequence reads: CASSYSTRVRGYNEQFF. In DNA, the CDR3 is TGTGCCAGCAGTTACTCGACAAGGGTCAGGGGGTACAATGAGCAGTTCTTC.

This clonotype was observed many times. V usage is TRBV6-5 and J usage is TRBJ1-1; TRBD1 matches 9 bases. The CDR3 is 15 amino acids. Germline CDR1 is MNHEY and CDR2 is SVGAGI. V trimming: 1 base; J trimming: 7 bases; junction bases outside the gene matches: 7. The CDR3 loop reads CASSYWEQGAFEAFF. The CDR3 bases are TGTGCCAGCAGTTACTGGGAACAGGGGGCCTTTGAAGCTTTCTTT.

The chain has TRBV6-1 and TRBJ1-3; 7 nucleotides match TRBD1. The V gene's germline CDR1 is MNHNS and CDR2 SASEGT. This CDR3 contains 14 residues. J was trimmed by 7 bases and V by 7 bases; bases with no gene match: 10. CDR3 residues: CASMGWTGPNTIYF. The CDR3 nucleotides are TGTGCCAGCATGGGCTGGACAGGCCCGAACACCATATATTTT.

This clonotype was recorded many times. This rearrangement joins TRBV6-1 to TRBJ2-3; 8 bases align to TRBD1. The CDR3 is 17 amino acids. Germline V gene data show CDR1 as MNHNS and CDR2 as SASEGT. The trim removed 6 bases at V and 4 bases at J, leaving 15 bases unmatched. CDR3 loop: CASSPAMAGGLADTQYF. The CDR3 region has the DNA TGTGCCAGCAGCCCCGCGATGGCAGGGGGCCTGGCAGATACGCAGTATTTT.

This clonotype was observed a few times. The chain recombines TRBV3-1 with TRBJ2-1, with 7 bases identical to TRBD2. The trim removed 1 base at V and 6 bases at J, leaving 3 bases unmatched. This CDR3 is 14 amino acids long. Germline CDR1 is LGHDT and CDR2 is YNNKEL (reference sequence). In DNA form, the CDR3 reads TGTGCCAGCAGCCAAGGACTAGCTGGCAATGAGCAGTTCTTC. It specifies CASSQGLAGNEQFF.

This clonotype was detected many times. The chain recombines TRBV7-8 with TRBJ2-7; 10 bases match TRBD2. CDR1 is SGHVS, CDR2 FQNEAQ, per germline. J lost 4 bases, V lost 0 bases, and 6 bases had no gene match. CDR3 length equals 16 residues. In nucleotides, the CDR3 is TGTGCCAGCAGCTTAGCCGGAGCGGGGGGGCTTTACGAGCAGTACGTC. This sequence encodes CASSLAGAGGLYEQYV.

This clonotype was detected ten times or more. The J gene is TRBJ2-7, the V gene TRBV7-9, with TRBD1 as a possible D gene (6 bases). Between the trimmed V and J ends, which lost 1 base and 6 bases, there was a span of 19 bases. The CDR3 spans 16 residues. The germline CDR1 and CDR2 sequences are SEHNR and FQNEAQ (reference sequence). The CDR3 loop reads CASSLGRQVRTSEQYF. The CDR3 DNA reads TGTGCCAGCAGCTTAGGAAGACAGGTCCGTACGAGCGAGCAGTACTTC.

The chain employs TRBV12-5 and TRBJ2-2; 8 positions match TRBD1. CDR3 size: 12 residues. With 5 bases clipped from V and 8 bases from J, the junction kept 1 base outside the gene matches. Germline loops: CDR1 LGHNT, CDR2 FRNRAP. As DNA, the CDR3 is TGTGCTAGTGGTCGGACAGGGGGGGAGCTGTTTTTT. Protein: CASGRTGGELFF.

A few counts support this clonotype. The rearrangement links TRBV27 to TRBJ1-6; TRBD1 is a possible D gene (6 bases). The germline gives CDR1 MNHEY, CDR2 SMNVEV (reference sequence). The CDR3 is made up of 14 amino acids. V lost 3 bases and J 7 bases, leaving 10 bases between the germline ends. The chain's CDR3 is CASSFSQGNSPLHF. As DNA, the CDR3 is TGTGCCAGCAGTTTTTCACAGGGAAATTCACCCCTCCACTTT.

The chain couples TRBV13 to TRBJ1-4, with a possible D match to TRBD1 (5 bases). Germline V CDR1 and CDR2: PRHDT, FYEKMQ (reference sequence). The CDR3 sequence is 15 residues long. Trimming left V 5 bases short and J 6 bases short, with 16 bases between. For the CDR3, the DNA is TGTGCCAGCAGCCTCCAGGGCTCCCGAGATGAAAAACTGTTTTTT. Its translation: CASSLQGSRDEKLFF.

This chain joins TRBV12-3 or TRBV12-4 and TRBJ2-7, with D perhaps TRBD1 or TRBD2 (5 bases each). Trimming cost V 5 bases and J 4 bases, with 18 bases left between them. The CDR3 runs 15 residues. The CDR3 loop is CASSRSRGLSYEQYF. As DNA, the CDR3 is TGTGCCAGCAGTCGCTCCCGGGGCCTTTCGTACGAGCAGTACTTC.

On this clonotype itself: This may be a read error, as it is one base from a much larger clone. This chain connects TRBV19 to TRBJ1-6; no clear D. The CDR3 contains 13 residues. Germline CDR1 and CDR2: LNHDA and SQIVND (reference sequence). Trimming pared 6 bases from V and 11 bases from J, leaving 14 bases between. The CDR3: CASRARENTPLHF. The CDR3 DNA reads TGTGCCAGTAGGGCAAGAGAGAATACACCCCTCCACTTT.

The chain combines TRBV10-3 with TRBJ1-2; TRBD1 aligns across 7 bases. V dropped 6 bases and J dropped 2; count of bases not matched to a gene: 9. Germline-derived CDR1 and CDR2 are ENHRY and SYGVKD. This CDR3 is built from 15 residues. The CDR3 DNA follows: TGTGCCATCAGCGGTAGGGACAGACAGAACTATGGCTACACCTTC. Its protein product is CAISGRDRQNYGYTF.

This clonotype appeared a few times. V is TRBV24-1 and J is TRBJ1-1; D gene uncertain. V lost 7 bases to trimming and J lost 7 bases, with 9 bases between them. CDR3 size: 11 residues. CDR1 and CDR2 (germline): KGHDR, SFDVKD. The chain's CDR3 is CATSHGGEAFF. The CDR3 coding sequence is TGTGCCACCAGCCACGGTGGTGAAGCTTTCTTT.

As regards this clonotype: Mismatch with germline at one junction end may stem from a read error. Here the CDR3 reads CASSLIIGSASDEQFF. The CDR3 DNA is TGTGCTAGCAGCTTAATTATCGGTTCTGCAAGCGATGAGCAGTTCTTC. This chain links TRBV7-7 with TRBJ2-1, with no clear D. The germline V gene has CDR1 SSHAT and CDR2 FNYEAQ (reference sequence). The CDR3 totals 16 residues.

The chain recombines TRBV24-1 with TRBJ2-1, with no clear D. Germline values: CDR1 KGHDR, CDR2 SFDVKD. V was shortened by 1 base and J by 12 bases, with 12 bases between the two germline ends. This CDR3 has 13 amino acids. The CDR3 here is CATSDFLSPAQFF. The CDR3 DNA reads as TGTGCCACCAGTGATTTTCTTTCCCCGGCGCAGTTCTTC.

The chain carries TRBV27 and TRBJ1-1, with 10 positions matching TRBD1. The CDR3 totals 13 residues. Germline lookup yields CDR1 MNHEY and CDR2 SMNVEV (reference sequence). V was pared by 6 bases and J by 6 bases, with 4 bases of the junction left unmatched. The CDR3 sequence is CASRTGGASEAFF. CDR3 DNA sequence: TGTGCCAGCAGGACAGGGGGCGCTTCTGAAGCTTTCTTT.

The gene calls are TRBV19 and TRBJ2-2; no clear D. Germline V CDR1 and CDR2: LNHDA, SQIVND (reference sequence). The CDR3 loop spans 14 amino acids. Trimming cost V 0 bases and J 6 bases, with 8 bases left between them. CDR3 DNA: TGTGCCAGTAGTATAGATTTGATATCCGGGGAGCTGTTTTTT. Its translation: CASSIDLISGELFF.

This clonotype turned up a few times. The V and J genes are TRBV6-5 and TRBJ1-2; the match to TRBD1 covers 9 bases. CDR3 length: 15 residues. Unmatched junction bases numbered 8, after V lost 5 bases and J lost 4 bases. CDR1 is MNHEY, CDR2 SVGAGI, per germline. The CDR3 DNA sequence: TGTGCCAGCAGTCAGTGGACAGGGGAGGGCTATGGCTACACCTTC. Translated: CASSQWTGEGYGYTF.

This clonotype was seen only a few times. J is TRBJ1-2 and V is TRBV6-5; D unresolved. Trimming took off 2 bases at V and 7 bases at J, with 11 bases between the two ends. Germline V lookup: CDR1 MNHEY, CDR2 SVGAGI. This CDR3 is 13 amino acids long. CDR3 bases: TGTGCCAGCAGTTACGGGGAGAGGGTTGGCTACACCTTC. Its protein product is CASSYGERVGYTF.

There are a few counts of this clonotype. J is TRBJ2-2 and V is TRBV12-3 or TRBV12-4, with a weak D call TRBD1 (6 bases). This CDR3 spans 18 amino acids. Trimming removed 7 bases at V and 5 bases at J, with 26 bases between. CDR3 coding DNA: TGTGCCAGCAAACCATCTTGGGGGCAGGGGAAGAAGACCGGGGAGCTGTTTTTT. It encodes CASKPSWGQGKKTGELFF.

This chain joins TRBV10-3 and TRBJ2-7; no definite D call. The CDR3 is made up of 16 amino acids. Trimming took off 2 bases at V and 0 bases at J, with 14 bases between the two ends. Germline loops: CDR1 ENHRY, CDR2 SYGVKD. The CDR3 nucleotides read TGTGCCATCAGTGAGCCCCTGGTGGATAGCTCCTACGAGCAGTACTTC. Translating gives CAISEPLVDSSYEQYF.

This clonotype was found a few times. The chain uses TRBV7-8 and TRBJ1-1; D call uncertain. V was pared by 3 bases and J by 3 bases, with 14 bases between. CDR3 length: 15 residues. Germline V gene lookup returns CDR1 SGHVS and CDR2 FQNEAQ. The CDR3 coding sequence is TGTGCCAGCAGCTTCCGGACTAGAAGGTACACTGAAGCTTTCTTT. Translating it yields CASSFRTRRYTEAFF.